The T cell receptor (beta chain) described here comes from a study of human T cells and chemical hapten exposure. The junction had 9 bases not matched to a gene; V was cut back by 9 bases and J by 0 bases. CDR1 and CDR2 (germline): MNHEY, SVGEGT. CDR3 size: 15 residues. MiXCR was run by TCRdb on the RACE reads, yielding one entry per CDR3 protein. The sample has 100,000 or so distinct CDR3 sequences, about 9% seen once. As to time point: patch test 2, 6 weeks after DPC sensitization. The treatment was: therapeutic diphenylcyclopropenone sensitization with weekly scalp DPC. Blood sampling preceded each patch test application.

The chain uses TRBV6-2 or TRBV6-3 and TRBJ1-1, with 8 bases that match TRBD1. The sample was whole blood, taken in connection with sensitization to the hapten diphenylcyclopropenone (DPC). The sequence derives from a woman in her forties with alopecia areata. Some clones in this sample may be carry-over from other donors' samples. The CDR3 spells CASDRGEFMNTEAFF. CDR3 sequence (DNA): TGTGCCAGTGACAGGGGCGAATTTATGAACACTGAAGCTTTCTTT.